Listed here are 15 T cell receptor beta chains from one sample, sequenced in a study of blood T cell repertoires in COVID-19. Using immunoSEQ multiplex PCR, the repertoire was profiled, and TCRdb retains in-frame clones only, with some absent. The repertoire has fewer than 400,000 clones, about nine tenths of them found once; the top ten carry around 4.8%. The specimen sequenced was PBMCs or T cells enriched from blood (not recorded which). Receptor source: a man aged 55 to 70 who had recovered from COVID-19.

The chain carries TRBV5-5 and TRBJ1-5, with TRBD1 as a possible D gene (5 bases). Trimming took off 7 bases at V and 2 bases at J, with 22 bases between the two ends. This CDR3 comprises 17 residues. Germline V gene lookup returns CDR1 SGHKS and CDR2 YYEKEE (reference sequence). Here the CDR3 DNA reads TGTGCCAGCGCCTTTGTATATGGAGGGGCGGGCAATCAGCCCCAGCATTTT. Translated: CASAFVYGGAGNQPQHF.

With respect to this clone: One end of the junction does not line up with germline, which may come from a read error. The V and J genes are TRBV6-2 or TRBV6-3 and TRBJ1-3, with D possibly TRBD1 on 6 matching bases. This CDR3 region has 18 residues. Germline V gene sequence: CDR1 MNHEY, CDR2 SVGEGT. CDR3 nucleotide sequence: TGTGCAAGCAGTTACGTCGGACAGACATTAGGAGGCGGAAACACCATATATTTT. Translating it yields CASSYVGQTLGGGNTIYF.

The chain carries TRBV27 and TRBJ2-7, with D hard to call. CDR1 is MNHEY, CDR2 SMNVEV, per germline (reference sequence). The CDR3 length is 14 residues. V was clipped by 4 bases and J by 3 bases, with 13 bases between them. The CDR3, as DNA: TGTGCCAGCAGTTCATCCCGGAACAGCTACGAGCAGTACTTC. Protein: CASSSSRNSYEQYF.

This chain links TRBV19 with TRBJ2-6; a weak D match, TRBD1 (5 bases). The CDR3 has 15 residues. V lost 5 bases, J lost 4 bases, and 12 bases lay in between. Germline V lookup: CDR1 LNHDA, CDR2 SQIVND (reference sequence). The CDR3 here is CASSVLRVGANVLTF. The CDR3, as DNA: TGTGCCAGTAGTGTGCTCAGGGTCGGGGCCAACGTCCTGACTTTC.

The CDR3 bases are TGTGCCACCAGTGGTGGCAAGTATAGCAATCAGCCCCAGCATTTT. It specifies CATSGGKYSNQPQHF. The gene calls are TRBV24-1 and TRBJ1-5; D not resolved. The CDR3 runs to 15 residues. From germline, CDR1 is KGHDR and CDR2 SFDVKD. V dropped 5 bases and J dropped 0 bases, with 10 bases sitting between them.

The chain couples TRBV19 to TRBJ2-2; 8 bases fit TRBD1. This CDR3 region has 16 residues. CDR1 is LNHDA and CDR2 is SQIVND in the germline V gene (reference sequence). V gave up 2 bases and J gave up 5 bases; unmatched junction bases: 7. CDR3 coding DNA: TGTGCCAGTAGTATACTCCAGGGGGCGAGGACCGGGGAGCTGTTTTTT. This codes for CASSILQGARTGELFF.

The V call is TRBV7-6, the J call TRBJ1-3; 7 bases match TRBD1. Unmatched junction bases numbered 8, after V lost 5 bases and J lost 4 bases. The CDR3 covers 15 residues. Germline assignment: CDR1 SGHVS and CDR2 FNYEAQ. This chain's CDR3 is CASSRYQGGGNTIYF. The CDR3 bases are TGTGCCAGCAGCCGATATCAGGGGGGCGGAAACACCATATATTTT.

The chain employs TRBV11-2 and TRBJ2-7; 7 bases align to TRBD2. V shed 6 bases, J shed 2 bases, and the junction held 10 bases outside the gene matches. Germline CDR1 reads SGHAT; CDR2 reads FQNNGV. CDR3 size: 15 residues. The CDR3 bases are TGTGCCAGCAGTCACGGGGGGACGGAGGCCTACGAGCAGTACTTC. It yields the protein CASSHGGTEAYEQYF.

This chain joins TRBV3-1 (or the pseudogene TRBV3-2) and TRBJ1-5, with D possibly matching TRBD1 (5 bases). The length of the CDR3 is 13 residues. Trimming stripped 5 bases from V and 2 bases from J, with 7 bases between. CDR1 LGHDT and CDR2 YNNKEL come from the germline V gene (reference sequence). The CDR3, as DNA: TGTGCCAGCAGCAGACAGCGCAATCAGCCCCAGCATTTT. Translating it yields CASSRQRNQPQHF.

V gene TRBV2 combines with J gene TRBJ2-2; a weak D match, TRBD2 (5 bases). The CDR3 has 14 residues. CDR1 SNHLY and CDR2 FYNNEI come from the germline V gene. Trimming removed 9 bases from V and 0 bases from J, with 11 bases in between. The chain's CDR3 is CASTGFSNTGELFF. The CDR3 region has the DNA TGTGCCAGTACGGGATTTTCGAACACCGGGGAGCTGTTTTTT.

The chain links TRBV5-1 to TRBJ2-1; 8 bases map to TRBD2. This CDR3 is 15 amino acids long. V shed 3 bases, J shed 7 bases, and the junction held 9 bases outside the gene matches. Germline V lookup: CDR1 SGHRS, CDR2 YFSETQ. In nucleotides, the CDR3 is TGCGCCAGCAGCTCTAGAGCGGGAGACTATAATGAGCAGTTCTTC. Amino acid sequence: CASSSRAGDYNEQFF.

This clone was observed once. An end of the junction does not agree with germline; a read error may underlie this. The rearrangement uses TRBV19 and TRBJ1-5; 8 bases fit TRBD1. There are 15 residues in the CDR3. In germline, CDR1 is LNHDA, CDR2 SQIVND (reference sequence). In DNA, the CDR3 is TGTGCCAGTAGAACCGGGACAGGCCCCAATGAGCCCCAGCATTTT. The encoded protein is CASRTGTGPNEPQHF.

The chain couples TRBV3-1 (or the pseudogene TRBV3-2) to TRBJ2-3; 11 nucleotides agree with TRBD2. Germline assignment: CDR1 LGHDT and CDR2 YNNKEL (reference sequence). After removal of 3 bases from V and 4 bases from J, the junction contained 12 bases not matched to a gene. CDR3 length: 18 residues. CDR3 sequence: CASSQGLLAGAQSDTQYF. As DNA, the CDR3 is TGTGCCAGCAGCCAGGGTCTACTAGCGGGAGCACAATCAGATACGCAGTATTTT.

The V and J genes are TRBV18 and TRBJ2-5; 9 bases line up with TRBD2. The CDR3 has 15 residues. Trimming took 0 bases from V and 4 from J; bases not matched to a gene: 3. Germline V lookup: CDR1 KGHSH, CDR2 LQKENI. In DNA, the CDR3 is TGTGCCAGCTCACCACCGGGACTAGCTCGAGAGACCCAGTACTTC. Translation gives CASSPPGLARETQYF.

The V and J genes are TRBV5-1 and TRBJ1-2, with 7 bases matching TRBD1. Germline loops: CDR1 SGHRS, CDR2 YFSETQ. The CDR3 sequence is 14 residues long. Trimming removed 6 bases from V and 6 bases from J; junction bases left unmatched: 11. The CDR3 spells CASKGTETGHGYTF. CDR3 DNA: TGCGCCAGCAAAGGTACCGAGACAGGGCATGGCTACACCTTC.